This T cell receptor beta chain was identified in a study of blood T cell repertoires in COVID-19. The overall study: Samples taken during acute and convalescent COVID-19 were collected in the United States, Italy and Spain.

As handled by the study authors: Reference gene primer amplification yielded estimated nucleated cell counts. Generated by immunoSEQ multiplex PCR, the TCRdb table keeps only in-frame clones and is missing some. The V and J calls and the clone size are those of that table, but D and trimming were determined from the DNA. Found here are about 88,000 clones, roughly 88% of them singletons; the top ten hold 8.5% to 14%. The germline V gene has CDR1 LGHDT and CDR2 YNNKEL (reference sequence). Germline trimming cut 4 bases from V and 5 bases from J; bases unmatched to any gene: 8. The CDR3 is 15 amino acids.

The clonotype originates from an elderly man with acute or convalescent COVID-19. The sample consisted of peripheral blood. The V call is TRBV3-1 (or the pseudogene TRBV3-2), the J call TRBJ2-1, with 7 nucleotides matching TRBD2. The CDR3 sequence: CASSPSGRWDNEQFF. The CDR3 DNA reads TGTGCCAGCAGCCCTAGCGGCAGGTGGGACAATGAGCAGTTCTTC.